This entry concerns a single T cell receptor beta chain. Sequencing used immunoSEQ multiplex PCR; TCRdb keeps in-frame clones, though not all of them. The sample consists of some 59,000 clones, about nine tenths of them appearing once. The data were obtained in a study of T cell changes during pregnancy in multiple sclerosis. CDR3 length: 16 amino acids. Trimming at V came to 4 bases and at J to 1 base, leaving 3 bases not matched to a gene. Germline V gives CDR1 SGHRS, CDR2 YFSETQ. This specimen consisted of peripheral blood, obtained in the first trimester of pregnancy. This sequence originates from a female donor with multiple sclerosis, enrolled in a pregnancy study. The chain recombines TRBV5-1 with TRBJ2-5, with TRBD2 matching 14 bases. DNA for the CDR3: TGCGCCAGCAGCCCTGGGACTAGCGGGAGCCAAGAGACCCAGTACTTC. Protein: CASSPGTSGSQETQYF.